These 29 T cell receptor beta chains originate from one sample sequenced in a study of T-cell memory formation after mild COVID-19. MiXCR was run by TCRdb on the 5' RACE reads, yielding one entry per CDR3 protein. The table shows hundreds of thousands of distinct CDR3 sequences, with approximately 27% occurring only once. Material: PBMCs or a T cell subset sorted from them (not recorded which). These TCRs come from an adult woman who had mild COVID-19 (a few samples of this study predate the infection). Cell type and time point are not known.

The gene calls are TRBV7-9 and TRBJ1-1; D remains ambiguous. V was trimmed by 5 bases and J by 12 bases, leaving 22 bases between them. From germline, CDR1 is SEHNR and CDR2 FQNEAQ (reference sequence). This CDR3 contains 14 residues. CDR3 sequence (DNA): TGTGCCAGCAGCCTCTCTAGCATGTCTGATGGGACTTTCTTT. Translated, it gives CASSLSSMSDGTFF.

Concerning this clonotype itself: This may be a read error: a much more frequent sequence differs by one nucleotide. The CDR3 DNA follows: TGTGCCAGCAGCCCCGGTACCGACGAGCAGTACTTC. Protein: CASSPGTDEQYF. The chain couples TRBV7-9 to TRBJ2-7; D gene uncertain. The germline V gene has CDR1 SEHNR and CDR2 FQNEAQ (reference sequence). CDR3 length equals 12 residues. V lost 5 bases and J lost 5, with 10 bases in between.

V is TRBV6-1 and J is TRBJ1-1, with D possibly TRBD1 on 6 matching bases. V dropped 7 bases and J dropped 6 bases, with 15 bases sitting between them. CDR1 MNHNS and CDR2 SASEGT come from the germline V gene. The CDR3 is made up of 13 amino acids. CDR3 DNA: TGTGCCAGCATCACAGGGTACGGGGCTGAAGCTTTCTTT. Its protein is CASITGYGAEAFF.

This clonotype was seen more than once but under ten times. This sequence joins TRBV5-1 and TRBJ1-1; weak D call: TRBD1 (5 bases). The CDR3 runs 14 residues. The germline V gene has CDR1 SGHRS and CDR2 YFSETQ. Deletions cut 3 bases from V and 3 bases from J, with 12 bases between. The chain's CDR3 is CASSWEGPDTEAFF. CDR3 bases: TGCGCCAGCAGCTGGGAGGGGCCGGACACTGAAGCTTTCTTT.

This clonotype was observed a few times. This rearrangement joins TRBV9 to TRBJ1-4; 8 nucleotides match TRBD1. Trimming cost V 2 bases and J 7 bases; bases outside gene matches: 7. Germline CDR1 reads SGDLS; CDR2 reads YYNGEE. This CDR3 has 15 amino acids. Written as DNA, the CDR3 is TGTGCCAGCAGCGTCGGACAGGGTCGAGGTGAAAAACTGTTTTTT. This codes for CASSVGQGRGEKLFF.

The V and J genes are TRBV3-1 and TRBJ2-1; D unresolved. Germline-derived CDR1 and CDR2 are LGHDT and YNNKEL (reference sequence). The CDR3 runs to 12 residues. Between the trimmed V and J ends, which lost 5 bases and 10 bases, there was a span of 12 bases. This CDR3 is CASSALECEQFF. CDR3 nucleotide sequence: TGTGCCAGCAGCGCCCTAGAGTGCGAGCAGTTCTTC.

Only a few counts were recorded for this clonotype. At one end, the junction sequence differs from germline, possibly due to a read error. The chain joins TRBV7-6 to TRBJ1-2, with D possibly being TRBD1 (6 bases). This CDR3 region has 13 residues. From germline, CDR1 is SGHVS and CDR2 FNYEAQ. The CDR3, as DNA: TGTGCCAGCAGCTCCTACCAAGGGGGGACTCCTCACTTC. Amino acids: CASSSYQGGTPHF.

The chain couples TRBV2 to TRBJ2-2; no reliable D call. The CDR3 consists of 11 residues. The V gene lost 6 bases and the J gene lost 8 bases, with 7 bases spanning the gap. The germline V gene has CDR1 SNHLY and CDR2 FYNNEI. The CDR3 sequence is CASSAVGELFF. As DNA, the CDR3 is TGTGCCAGCAGCGCGGTAGGGGAGCTGTTTTTT.

The chain uses TRBV12-3 or TRBV12-4 and TRBJ2-2; 7 positions match TRBD1. V dropped 5 bases and J dropped 4; count of bases not matched to a gene: 10. The CDR3 has 16 residues. CDR3 bases: TGTGCCAGCAGTCACCTGGACGGGGACAGCACCGGGGAGCTGTTTTTT. This encodes CASSHLDGDSTGELFF.

V is TRBV12-3 or TRBV12-4 and J is TRBJ2-3, with 8 bases matching TRBD2. This CDR3 is built from 15 residues. The V and J ends lost 3 bases and 1 base, in that order; junction bases with no gene match: 3. CDR3: CASSFTGGGTDTQYF. The CDR3 DNA reads TGTGCCAGCAGTTTTACGGGGGGGGGCACAGATACGCAGTATTTT.

This chain joins TRBV10-3 and TRBJ2-1; 8 bases are shared with TRBD2. Trimming took 0 bases from V and 8 from J; bases not matched to a gene: 12. Germline lookup yields CDR1 ENHRY and CDR2 SYGVKD. CDR3 length equals 17 residues. DNA of the CDR3: TGTGCCATCAGTGAGTCGCGAAATCGCAAAGCGGGGGATGAGCAGTTCTTC. It specifies CAISESRNRKAGDEQFF.

This chain joins TRBV12-3 or TRBV12-4 and TRBJ2-1, with D unresolved. The V and J ends lost 4 bases and 10 bases respectively, with 11 bases between them. The length of the CDR3 is 12 residues. The CDR3 sequence: CASSSWWREQFF. For the CDR3, the DNA is TGTGCCAGCAGTTCGTGGTGGCGAGAGCAGTTCTTC.

The chain links TRBV6-5 to TRBJ1-6; D unresolved. Germline V gene sequence: CDR1 MNHEY, CDR2 SVGAGI. There are 12 residues in the CDR3. V gave up 4 bases and J gave up 9 bases, with 7 bases separating them. The chain's CDR3 is CASSSPLSPLHF. The DNA of the CDR3 is TGTGCCAGCAGTTCCCCTCTTTCACCCCTCCACTTT.

The chain is built from TRBV11-2 and TRBJ2-4; D remains unclear. This CDR3 has 17 residues. CDR1 and CDR2 (germline): SGHAT, FQNNGV. V was cut by 3 bases and J by 3 bases, with 18 bases left in between. CDR3 sequence: CASSFDGPLGSKNIQYF. CDR3 DNA sequence: TGTGCCAGCAGCTTCGATGGCCCCCTCGGAAGCAAAAACATTCAGTACTTC.

This clonotype was seen more than once but under ten times. The chain links TRBV4-1 to TRBJ2-3, with D possibly TRBD2 on 7 matching bases. This CDR3 has 18 residues. Trimming left V 2 bases short and J 0 bases short, with 18 bases between. Germline V gene data show CDR1 as MGHRA and CDR2 as YSYEKL. The CDR3 protein is CASSQLVRGGKSTDTQYF. The DNA of the CDR3 is TGCGCCAGCAGCCAACTAGTCAGGGGAGGGAAGAGCACAGATACGCAGTATTTT.

The CDR3 nucleotides read TGTGCCAGCAGTTTAGGGGACTGGGCCGAGCAGTACTTC. Amino acid sequence: CASSLGDWAEQYF. The chain recombines TRBV12-3 or TRBV12-4 with TRBJ2-7, with D maybe TRBD2 (6 bases). The CDR3 spans 13 residues. V dropped 1 base and J dropped 6 bases, with 10 bases sitting between them.

This clonotype was counted a few times. This rearrangement joins TRBV29-1 to TRBJ2-1; D might be TRBD2 (5 bases). The germline gives CDR1 SQVTM, CDR2 ANQGSEA. The CDR3 loop spans 12 amino acids. V lost 5 bases and J lost 4, with 9 bases in between. The CDR3 protein is CSVIRGYNEQFF. For the CDR3, the DNA is TGCAGCGTTATTCGGGGATACAATGAGCAGTTCTTC.

This clonotype appeared a few times. This rearrangement joins TRBV5-4 to TRBJ2-7, with D possibly TRBD1 on 6 matching bases. This CDR3 comprises 14 residues. Trimming removed 0 bases from V and 2 bases from J, with 9 bases in between. Germline values: CDR1 SGHNT, CDR2 YYREEE (reference sequence). CDR3 sequence (DNA): TGTGCCAGCAGCTTGGCAGAGGGGGCCTACGAGCAGTACTTC. Protein: CASSLAEGAYEQYF.

This chain connects TRBV24-1 to TRBJ1-2; D is perhaps TRBD1 (5 bases). The V gene's germline CDR1 is KGHDR and CDR2 SFDVKD. V dropped 2 bases and J dropped 8 bases, with 11 bases sitting between them. This CDR3 contains 13 residues. CDR3 protein: CATSDSTGNGYTF. The CDR3, as DNA: TGTGCCACCAGTGATTCTACAGGAAACGGCTACACCTTC.

This clonotype was counted between two and nine times. This rearrangement joins TRBV11-2 to TRBJ2-5; 8 nucleotides agree with TRBD2. The CDR3 covers 18 residues. Germline V gene sequence: CDR1 SGHAT, CDR2 FQNNGV. V dropped 3 bases and J dropped 2; count of bases not matched to a gene: 14. CDR3 nucleotide sequence: TGTGCCAGCAGCTTCACTCGGACCAGCGGGGGATGGCAAGAGACCCAGTACTTC. This sequence encodes CASSFTRTSGGWQETQYF.

V is TRBV7-3 and J is TRBJ2-5; unclear D gene. Germline V gives CDR1 SGHTA, CDR2 FQGTGA. CDR3 length: 13 amino acids. Trimming took 5 bases from V and 1 from J, leaving 8 bases between them. CDR3 loop: CASSRVSQETQYF. The CDR3 DNA reads as TGTGCCAGCAGCCGGGTCTCCCAAGAGACCCAGTACTTC.

This clonotype was picked up a small number of times. V is TRBV5-1 and J is TRBJ2-1; 10 nucleotides match TRBD2. The CDR3 has 19 residues. Trimming took 2 bases from V and 6 from J; bases not matched to a gene: 17. Germline loops: CDR1 SGHRS, CDR2 YFSETQ. This chain's CDR3 is CASSFAQGALAGGVNEQFF. The CDR3 coding sequence is TGCGCCAGCAGCTTTGCTCAGGGTGCCTTAGCGGGAGGCGTCAATGAGCAGTTCTTC.

A few counts support this clonotype. This chain joins TRBV11-2 and TRBJ2-2; D gene ambiguous. Per germline, CDR1 SGHAT and CDR2 FQNNGV. This CDR3 has 15 residues. V lost 3 bases and J 1 base, leaving 9 bases between the germline ends. The CDR3 region has the DNA TGTGCCAGCAGCTTCGGATCTATGAACACCGGGGAGCTGTTTTTT. It is translated as CASSFGSMNTGELFF.

This clonotype was observed a few times. This sequence joins TRBV29-1 and TRBJ2-7; no clear D. CDR3 length: 15 amino acids. Germline loops: CDR1 SQVTM, CDR2 ANQGSEA. Trimming removed 4 bases from V and 0 bases from J, with 16 bases in between. Written as DNA, the CDR3 is TGCAGCGTTGTCCTCAGGAGATCAAGCTCCTACGAGCAGTACTTC. Its translation: CSVVLRRSSSYEQYF.

The gene calls are TRBV19 and TRBJ2-3, with TRBD2 matching 7 bases. Trimming cost V 1 base and J 2 bases; bases outside gene matches: 6. This CDR3 is 16 amino acids long. Germline assignment: CDR1 LNHDA and CDR2 SQIVND (reference sequence). The CDR3 spells CASSIGLAIDTDTQYF. CDR3 sequence (DNA): TGTGCCAGTAGTATAGGACTAGCAATCGACACAGATACGCAGTATTTT.

As DNA, the CDR3 is TGTGCCAGCAGTCGGACTAGCGGGGGGGCCCTTTACGTC. It specifies CASSRTSGGALYV. The V gene is TRBV12-3 or TRBV12-4, the J gene TRBJ2-7, with 15 nucleotides matching TRBD2. Trimming removed 5 bases from V and 13 bases from J; junction bases left unmatched: 6. The CDR3 is made up of 13 amino acids.

The chain joins TRBV29-1 to TRBJ2-7, with D uncertain. Trimming shortened V by 4 bases and J by 4 bases, and 14 bases separated the two germline ends. CDR3 length: 13 amino acids. CDR1 and CDR2 (germline): SQVTM, ANQGSEA. The CDR3 protein is CSVVVPASYEQYF. CDR3 nucleotides: TGCAGCGTTGTCGTCCCTGCCAGTTACGAGCAGTACTTC.

V is TRBV12-3 or TRBV12-4 and J is TRBJ1-5; possibly TRBD1 for D (5 bases). This CDR3 has 14 residues. With 6 bases removed from V and 0 bases from J, the gap between germline ends came to 9 bases. The CDR3 DNA reads as TGTGCCAGCAGCGACAGTGTTAGCAATCAGCCCCAGCATTTT. Translation: CASSDSVSNQPQHF.

The chain joins TRBV2 to TRBJ1-6, with TRBD1 as a possible D gene (5 bases). The CDR3 contains 14 residues. V was clipped by 4 bases and J by 10 bases, with 14 bases between them. The germline CDR1 and CDR2 sequences are SNHLY and FYNNEI. This CDR3 is CASSVGSWGSPLHF. CDR3 nucleotide sequence: TGTGCCAGCAGTGTTGGCAGTTGGGGGTCACCCCTCCACTTT.